A single sample is the source of the 23 T cell receptor beta chains below, sequenced in a study of T cells after yellow fever vaccination. TCRdb recomputed calls from the 5' RACE reads with MiXCR, one row per CDR3 protein. The sample has roughly 350,000 distinct CDR3 sequences, roughly 4.3% seen once. This specimen consisted of PBMCs, obtained 5 days after the yellow fever booster vaccination. The receptors derive from a man between 18 and 35 years old who received the YFV17D yellow fever vaccine.

This clonotype was seen at least ten times. V is TRBV7-2 and J is TRBJ2-5; no reliable D call. The CDR3 is 13 amino acids. CDR1 is SGHTA and CDR2 is FQGNSA in the germline V gene. Trimming cost V 5 bases and J 2 bases, with 9 bases left between them. The CDR3 loop is CASSARPQETQYF. CDR3 coding DNA: TGTGCCAGCAGCGCCAGGCCTCAAGAGACCCAGTACTTC.

The V gene is TRBV6-2 or TRBV6-3, the J gene TRBJ1-1; D gene uncertain. Germline assignment: CDR1 MNHEY and CDR2 SVGEGT. Trimming cost V 6 bases and J 7 bases, with 9 bases left between them. This CDR3 has 11 amino acids. In DNA, the CDR3 is TGTGCCAGCAGCGGACGGAATGAAGCTTTCTTT. The encoded protein is CASSGRNEAFF.

In this sample, this clonotype turned up many times. The chain uses TRBV7-6 and TRBJ2-7; TRBD1 matches at 7 bases. There are 16 residues in the CDR3. The V segment lost 8 bases and the J segment 4 bases; nucleotides outside the gene matches: 17. Germline values: CDR1 SGHVS, CDR2 FNYEAQ. In DNA, the CDR3 is TGTGCCAGCGCCCTGGAGACAGGGCCTTACTCTTACGAGCAGTACTTC. Amino acids: CASALETGPYSYEQYF. The full variable domain, rest sourced from reference TRBV7-6 and TRBJ2-7, is GAGVSQSPRYKVTKRGQDVALRCDPISGHVSLYWYRQALGQGPEFLTYFNYEAQQDKSGLPNDRFSAERPEGSISTLTIQRTEQRDSAMYRCASALETGPYSYEQYFGPGTRLTVT.

This rearrangement joins TRBV6-2 or TRBV6-3 to TRBJ2-3; D call uncertain. Per the germline V gene, CDR1 is MNHEY and CDR2 is SVGEGT. With 5 bases removed from V and 6 bases from J, the gap between germline ends came to 15 bases. The CDR3 sequence is 14 residues long. The CDR3: CASSPSSRWDTQYF. The CDR3 bases are TGTGCCAGCAGTCCAAGTTCGAGATGGGATACGCAGTATTTT.

This clonotype appeared many times. The chain joins TRBV5-6 to TRBJ1-1; a possible D gene is TRBD1 (5 bases). This CDR3 has 14 amino acids. Germline CDR1 is SGHDT and CDR2 is YYEEEE. The germline V and J ends were trimmed by 3 bases and 0 bases, with 9 bases remaining between them. In nucleotides, the CDR3 is TGTGCCAGCAGCTGGACATCTCTGAACACTGAAGCTTTCTTT. Protein: CASSWTSLNTEAFF.

This clonotype was recorded a few times. At one boundary the junction diverges from the germline segment, which might be a read error. The chain uses TRBV29-1 and TRBJ1-1; D uncertain. In germline, CDR1 is SQVTM, CDR2 ANQGSEA. This CDR3 spans 13 amino acids. The CDR3 DNA reads as TGCAGCGTTCAAGAACGCCGCAGGACTGAAGCTTTCTTT. The encoded protein is CSVQERRRTEAFF.

The chain employs TRBV10-2 and TRBJ2-7; D remains unclear. The germline gives CDR1 WSHSY, CDR2 SAAADI. V lost 3 bases and J lost 3, with 6 bases in between. The length of the CDR3 is 12 residues. The CDR3 region is CASSDGYYEQYF. CDR3 DNA: TGCGCCAGCAGTGACGGTTACTACGAGCAGTACTTC.

The genes are TRBV7-2 and TRBJ2-4; no firm D call. V gave up 3 bases and J gave up 2 bases, with 5 bases separating them. CDR3 length equals 13 residues. Germline CDR1 and CDR2: SGHTA and FQGNSA. The DNA of the CDR3 is TGTGCCAGCAGCTTTGAGCCCAAAAACATTCAGTACTTC. Translation: CASSFEPKNIQYF.

This clonotype has a handful of counts. The rearrangement joins TRBV4-3 to TRBJ2-2; D might be TRBD2 (6 bases). V lost 0 bases, J lost 1 base, and 9 bases lay in between. The V gene's germline CDR1 is LGHNA and CDR2 YSLEER. This CDR3 is built from 16 residues. As DNA, the CDR3 is TGCGCCAGCAGCCAAGAGGGAGCGGGGAACACCGGGGAGCTGTTTTTT. It is translated as CASSQEGAGNTGELFF.

This clonotype was picked up many times. The chain joins TRBV9 to TRBJ2-6; TRBD2 is a possible D gene (5 bases). The germline CDR1 and CDR2 sequences are SGDLS and YYNGEE. The CDR3 runs 17 residues. V lost 0 bases, J lost 0 bases, and 10 bases lay in between. The CDR3 bases are TGTGCCAGCAGCGTAGTCCCGGGGTACTCTGGGGCCAACGTCCTGACTTTC. Protein sequence: CASSVVPGYSGANVLTF.

In its sample, this clonotype was seen many times. The V and J genes are TRBV20-1 and TRBJ2-1; the match to TRBD1 covers 7 bases. The CDR3 is 13 residues long. The germline CDR1 and CDR2 sequences are DFQATT and SNEGSKA (reference sequence). Trimming removed 8 bases from V and 8 bases from J; junction bases left unmatched: 12. The CDR3 spells CSSPDRVGDEQFF. The CDR3 DNA follows: TGCAGTTCGCCTGACAGGGTAGGCGATGAGCAGTTCTTC.

Many counts were recorded for this clonotype. The V gene is TRBV12-3 or TRBV12-4, the J gene TRBJ1-2, with 7 bases that match TRBD1. The CDR3 contains 13 residues. Trimming removed 5 bases from V and 7 bases from J; junction bases left unmatched: 7. CDR3 protein: CASSTDRVRGYTF. CDR3 nucleotide sequence: TGTGCCAGCAGTACCGACAGGGTGCGTGGCTACACCTTC.

At least ten counts were recorded for this clonotype. The V and J genes are TRBV7-2 and TRBJ1-5; D call uncertain. CDR1 SGHTA and CDR2 FQGNSA come from the germline V gene. CDR3 length equals 12 residues. V was shortened by 1 base and J by 6 bases, with 4 bases between the two germline ends. CDR3 coding DNA: TGTGCCAGCAGCTTAGTACCTCAGCCCCAGCATTTT. Residues: CASSLVPQPQHF. Variable domain in full (rest from reference TRBV7-2 and TRBJ1-5): GAGVSQSPSNKVTEKGKDVELRCDPISGHTALYWYRQSLGQGLEFLIYFQGNSAPDKSGLPSDRFSAERTGGSVSTLTIQRTQQEDSAVYLCASSLVPQPQHFGDGTRLSIL.

This clonotype has just a few counts. The V gene is TRBV7-2, the J gene TRBJ2-5, with 7 bases aligning to TRBD1. Germline CDR1 is SGHTA and CDR2 is FQGNSA. The J segment lost 2 bases and the V segment lost 5 bases, leaving 8 bases of the junction unmatched. The CDR3 has 15 residues. CDR3: CASSLGQTFQETQYF. CDR3 nucleotides: TGTGCCAGCAGCCTGGGACAGACCTTTCAAGAGACCCAGTACTTC. Complete variable domain (other parts from reference TRBV7-2 and TRBJ2-5): GAGVSQSPSNKVTEKGKDVELRCDPISGHTALYWYRQSLGQGLEFLIYFQGNSAPDKSGLPSDRFSAERTGGSVSTLTIQRTQQEDSAVYLCASSLGQTFQETQYFGPGTRLLVL.

This clonotype occurred a few times. J is TRBJ1-2 and V is TRBV12-3 or TRBV12-4, with no clear D. CDR3 length equals 12 residues. The V end was cut by 7 bases, the J end by 6 bases, with 12 bases between. CDR3: CASTSSPNGYTF. In DNA, the CDR3 is TGTGCCAGCACCTCCTCCCCGAATGGCTACACCTTC.

At least ten counts were recorded for this clonotype. CDR3 nucleotide sequence: TGTGCCAGCAGCGCCTCAGGGCCTGAGCAGTTCTTC. As protein: CASSASGPEQFF. The J gene is TRBJ2-1, the V gene TRBV7-2, with a possible D match to TRBD1 (5 bases). This CDR3 region has 12 residues. Germline-derived CDR1 and CDR2 are SGHTA and FQGNSA. The germline V and J ends were trimmed by 5 bases and 9 bases, with 11 bases remaining between them. Full variable domain (outside the CDR3, taken from reference TRBV7-2 and TRBJ2-1): GAGVSQSPSNKVTEKGKDVELRCDPISGHTALYWYRQSLGQGLEFLIYFQGNSAPDKSGLPSDRFSAERTGGSVSTLTIQRTQQEDSAVYLCASSASGPEQFFGPGTRLTVL.

This clonotype was picked up many times. The chain recombines TRBV29-1 with TRBJ2-3; D not certain. The length of the CDR3 is 12 residues. Deletions cut 3 bases from V and 1 base from J, with 5 bases between. The germline V gene has CDR1 SQVTM and CDR2 ANQGSEA. The CDR3 region has the DNA TGCAGCGTTGATACGGGCACAGATACGCAGTATTTT. It is translated as CSVDTGTDTQYF.

This clonotype turned up a few times. The rearrangement joins TRBV15 to TRBJ2-7; the match to TRBD1 covers 9 bases. The CDR3 runs to 15 residues. V shed 0 bases and J 3 bases; nucleotides not matched to a gene: 3. CDR1 is LNHNV, CDR2 YYDKDF, per germline (reference sequence). CDR3 in DNA: TGTGCCACCAGCAGAGATATGACAGGGGGCTACGAGCAGTACGTC. Amino acids: CATSRDMTGGYEQYV.

This clonotype was picked up a small number of times. The V gene is TRBV5-1, the J gene TRBJ2-1, with 7 bases that match TRBD1. Germline loops: CDR1 SGHRS, CDR2 YFSETQ. This CDR3 spans 14 amino acids. V gave up 6 bases and J gave up 5 bases; unmatched junction bases: 8. CDR3 bases: TGCGCCAGCACCTGGACAGGTTTGCACAATGAGCAGTTCTTC. Protein sequence: CASTWTGLHNEQFF.

This clonotype was found a few times. J is TRBJ2-7 and V is TRBV30; 9 positions match TRBD1. The CDR3 sequence is 12 residues long. CDR1 is GTSNPN, CDR2 SVGIG, per germline (reference sequence). The V segment lost 5 bases and the J segment 5 bases; nucleotides outside the gene matches: 4. CDR3: CAWYRGLDEQYF. CDR3 bases: TGTGCCTGGTACAGGGGGCTCGACGAGCAGTACTTC.

The sample holds a few counts of this clonotype. The chain employs TRBV5-6 and TRBJ1-1, with D perhaps TRBD1 (6 bases). The CDR3 contains 16 residues. CDR1 SGHDT and CDR2 YYEEEE come from the germline V gene. V lost 0 bases, J lost 5 bases, and 17 bases lay in between. For the CDR3, the DNA is TGTGCCAGCAGCTTGGTGTGGGGGCAGGGAAAAACTGAAGCTTTCTTT. As protein: CASSLVWGQGKTEAFF.

This clonotype was detected many times. Relative to the germline gene, one junction end is altered; a read error may explain this. This sequence joins TRBV5-1 and TRBJ2-1; D call uncertain. The CDR3 is made up of 13 amino acids. Germline V gene sequence: CDR1 SGHRS, CDR2 YFSETQ. This chain's CDR3 is CASSLDSYNEQFF. The CDR3 DNA reads as TGTGCCAGCAGCTTAGACTCGTACAATGAGCAGTTCTTC.

This clonotype was seen ten or more times. V is TRBV5-1 and J is TRBJ2-1, with D possibly matching TRBD1 (5 bases). Trimming removed 5 bases at V and 5 bases at J, with 11 bases between. CDR3 length: 13 amino acids. The germline gives CDR1 SGHRS, CDR2 YFSETQ. The CDR3 loop is CASRAGFDNEQFF. The CDR3 bases are TGCGCCAGCAGGGCAGGGTTCGACAATGAGCAGTTCTTC. The whole variable domain, filled in from reference TRBV5-1 and TRBJ2-1, reads KAGVTQTPRYLIKTRGQQVTLSCSPISGHRSVSWYQQTPGQGLQFLFEYFSETQRNKGNFPGRFSGRQFSNSRSEMNVSTLELGDSALYLCASRAGFDNEQFFGPGTRLTVL.